This entry features one T cell receptor beta chain sequence. At one end, the junction sequence differs from germline, possibly due to a read error. This sample stems from a study of esophageal squamous cell carcinoma under preoperative chemotherapy. TCRdb fed the PCR reads into MiXCR, producing one record per CDR3 protein. The sample yields 15,000 to 20,000 distinct CDR3 sequences, approximately 50% seen once. Time point denoted: before preoperative PTX-NDP chemotherapy. Germline V gene lookup returns CDR1 SGHVS and CDR2 FQNEAQ. There are 14 residues in the CDR3. This chain links TRBV7-8 with TRBJ2-2; D is perhaps TRBD2 (6 bases). The sequence was obtained from a human donor with esophageal squamous cell carcinoma. The donor label of this sample is uncertain. This specimen was collected from a patient given preoperative chemotherapy. The CDR3 DNA reads as TGTGCCACCTCCGGGACTGGGGGGACCGGGGAGCTGTATTTT. Translated, it gives CATSGTGGTGELYF.